This record looks at one TCR beta chain sequence and its context. Collection occurred without any documented infections or immune events in donors. Data came from immunoSEQ multiplex PCR; TCRdb stores just in-frame clones and leaves some out. Among about 90,000 clones listed, about 85% were seen once. V dropped 0 bases and J dropped 2; count of bases not matched to a gene: 11. Germline V gene sequence: CDR1 MNHEY, CDR2 SMNVEV (reference sequence). There are 18 residues in the CDR3. This entry belongs to a study of identifying expanded T cells in peripheral blood. The receptor was derived from a person aged 18 to 69 in good health. The J gene is TRBJ2-3, the V gene TRBV27, with 7 bases matching TRBD1. Sequenced: blood. The CDR3 nucleotides read TGTGCCAGCAGTTTATCGGCAGACAGGGTTTCGAACACAGATACGCAGTATTTT. It yields the protein CASSLSADRVSNTDTQYF.